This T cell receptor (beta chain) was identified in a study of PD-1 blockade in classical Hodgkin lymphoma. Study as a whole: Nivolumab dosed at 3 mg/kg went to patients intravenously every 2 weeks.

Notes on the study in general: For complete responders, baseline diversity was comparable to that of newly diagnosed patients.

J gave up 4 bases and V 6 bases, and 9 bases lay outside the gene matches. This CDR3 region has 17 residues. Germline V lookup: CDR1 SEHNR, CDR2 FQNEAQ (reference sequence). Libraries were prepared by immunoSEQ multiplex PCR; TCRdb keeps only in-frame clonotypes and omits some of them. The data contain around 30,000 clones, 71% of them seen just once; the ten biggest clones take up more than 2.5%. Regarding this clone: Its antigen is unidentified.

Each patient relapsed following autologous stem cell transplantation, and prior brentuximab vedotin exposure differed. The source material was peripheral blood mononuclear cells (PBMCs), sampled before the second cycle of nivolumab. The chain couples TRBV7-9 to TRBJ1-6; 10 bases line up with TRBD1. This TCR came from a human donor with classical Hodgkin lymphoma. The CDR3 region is CASRTTGTGAYNSPLHF. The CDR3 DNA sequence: TGTGCCAGCAGGACAACCGGGACAGGGGCTTATAATTCACCCCTCCACTTT.